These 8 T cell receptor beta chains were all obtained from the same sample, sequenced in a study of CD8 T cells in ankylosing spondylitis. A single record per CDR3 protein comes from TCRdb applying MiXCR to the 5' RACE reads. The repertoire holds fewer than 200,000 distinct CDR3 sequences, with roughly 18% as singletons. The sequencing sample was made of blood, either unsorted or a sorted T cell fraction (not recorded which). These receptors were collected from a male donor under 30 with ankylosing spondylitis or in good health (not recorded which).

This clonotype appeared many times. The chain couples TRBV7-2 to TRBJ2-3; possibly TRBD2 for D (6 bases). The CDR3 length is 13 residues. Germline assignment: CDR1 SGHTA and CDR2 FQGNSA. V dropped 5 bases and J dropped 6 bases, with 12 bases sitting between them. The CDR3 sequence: CASSRLVVDTQYF. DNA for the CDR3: TGTGCCAGCAGCCGACTAGTCGTCGATACGCAGTATTTT.

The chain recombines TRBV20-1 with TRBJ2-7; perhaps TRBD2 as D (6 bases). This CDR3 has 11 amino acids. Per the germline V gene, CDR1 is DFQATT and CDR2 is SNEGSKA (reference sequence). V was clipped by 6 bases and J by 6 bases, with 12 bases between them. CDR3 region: CSARLVGEQYF. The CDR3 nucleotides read TGCAGTGCCCGACTAGTGGGCGAGCAGTACTTC.

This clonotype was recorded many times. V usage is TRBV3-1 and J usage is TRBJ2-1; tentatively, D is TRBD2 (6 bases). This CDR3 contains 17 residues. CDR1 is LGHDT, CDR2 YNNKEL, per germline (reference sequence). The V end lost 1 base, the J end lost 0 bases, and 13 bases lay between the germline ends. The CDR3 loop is CASSQGMGGPSYNEQFF. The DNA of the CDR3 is TGTGCCAGCAGCCAAGGTATGGGAGGCCCCTCCTACAATGAGCAGTTCTTC.

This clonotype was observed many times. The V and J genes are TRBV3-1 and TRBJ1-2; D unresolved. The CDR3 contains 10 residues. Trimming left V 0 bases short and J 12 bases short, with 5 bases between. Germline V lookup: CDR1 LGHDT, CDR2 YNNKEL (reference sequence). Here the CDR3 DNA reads TGTGCCAGCAGCCAAGATCGCCACACCTTC. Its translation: CASSQDRHTF.

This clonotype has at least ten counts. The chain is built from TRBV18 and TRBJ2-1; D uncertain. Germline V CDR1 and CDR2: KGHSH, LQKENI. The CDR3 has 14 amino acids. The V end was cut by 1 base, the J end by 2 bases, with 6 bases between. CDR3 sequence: CASSPLRAYNEQFF. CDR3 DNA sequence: TGTGCCAGCTCACCACTTCGCGCCTACAATGAGCAGTTCTTC. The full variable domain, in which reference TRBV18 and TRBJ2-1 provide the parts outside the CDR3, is NAGVMQNPRHLVRRRGQEARLRCSPMKGHSHVYWYRQLPEEGLKFMVYLQKENIIDESGMPKERFSAEFPKEGPSILRIQQVVRGDSAAYFCASSPLRAYNEQFFGPGTRLTVL.

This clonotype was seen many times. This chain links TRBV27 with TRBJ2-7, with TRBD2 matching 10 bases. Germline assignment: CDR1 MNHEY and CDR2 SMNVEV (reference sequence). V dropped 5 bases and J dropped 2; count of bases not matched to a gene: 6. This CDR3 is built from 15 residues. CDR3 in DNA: TGTGCCAGCAGTCCCCGGACTAGCGGAACCTACGAGCAGTACTTC. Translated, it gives CASSPRTSGTYEQYF.

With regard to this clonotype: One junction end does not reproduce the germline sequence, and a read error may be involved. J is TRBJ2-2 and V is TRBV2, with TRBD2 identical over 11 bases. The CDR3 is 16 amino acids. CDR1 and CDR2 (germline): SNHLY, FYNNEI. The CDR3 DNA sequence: TGTGCCAGAAGTGAAGGACAGATAGCGGGAGGGGGGGAGCTGTTTTTT. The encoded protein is CARSEGQIAGGGELFF.

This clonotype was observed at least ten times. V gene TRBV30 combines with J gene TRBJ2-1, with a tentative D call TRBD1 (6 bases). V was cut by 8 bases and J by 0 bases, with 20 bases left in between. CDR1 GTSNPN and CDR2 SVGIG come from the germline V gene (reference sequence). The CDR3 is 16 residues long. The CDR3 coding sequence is TGTGCCGGGGGCCGGGCGCCTGGGATCTCCTACAATGAGCAGTTCTTC. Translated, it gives CAGGRAPGISYNEQFF.